This T cell receptor beta chain stems from a study of identical twins. Study conclusions and caveats: Donors were not followed over many years; analysis was cross-sectional.

A universal primer binding site was introduced by template switching. The final cDNA contained unique molecular identifiers. TCRdb itself ran the 5' RACE reads through MiXCR, one entry per CDR3 protein. The sample records some 500,000 distinct CDR3 sequences, over 12% being singletons. A note on this clonotype: Its target is not known.

Germline assignment: CDR1 SNHLY and CDR2 FYNNEI. The CDR3 covers 14 residues. V dropped 4 bases and J dropped 3 bases, with 12 bases sitting between them. These records were also assigned to another study, of yellow fever vaccine responses in identical twins. Turning to that study: Reportedly, the T cell response mounted by twins to vaccine seemed partly convergent, partly personalized.

The rearrangement joins TRBV2 to TRBJ1-2; D is ambiguous. The sample comprised CD4+ T cells sorted from blood. This clonotype was obtained from a woman aged 18-35 years in good health. In nucleotides, the CDR3 is TGTGCCAGCAGTGCTAGAGAGCCGTACTATGGCTACACCTTC. Protein product: CASSAREPYYGYTF.